Each of the 14 T cell receptor beta chains below was sequenced from the same sample in a study of T cell changes during pregnancy in multiple sclerosis. Only in-frame clones appear in the TCRdb table, and some are missing; sequencing was by immunoSEQ multiplex PCR. The repertoire consists of about 50,000 clones, with around 90% occurring once and the leading ten covering about 0.61%. Here the sequenced sample was CD4+ T cells from peripheral blood mononuclear cells, taken after pregnancy. The receptor source for this set is a female donor in good health, enrolled as a control in a pregnancy study.

The chain has TRBV19 and TRBJ1-3, with 7 bases lining up with TRBD1. V was clipped by 2 bases and J by 0 bases; unmatched bases: 4. CDR3 length: 16 amino acids. Germline values: CDR1 LNHDA, CDR2 SQIVND (reference sequence). DNA for the CDR3: TGTGCCAGTAGTATACCGACAGGGAGCTCTGGAAACACCATATATTTT. Encoded protein: CASSIPTGSSGNTIYF.

This clone is a singleton in its sample. This chain uses TRBV19 with TRBJ1-4; 9 bases are a match to TRBD1. The V segment lost 3 bases and the J segment 6 bases; nucleotides outside the gene matches: 5. The CDR3 is 15 residues long. The germline CDR1 and CDR2 sequences are LNHDA and SQIVND (reference sequence). Here the CDR3 reads CASSMGTGWDEKLFF. DNA of the CDR3: TGTGCCAGTAGTATGGGGACAGGGTGGGATGAAAAACTGTTTTTT.

Notes on this clone: One end of the junction does not line up with germline, which may come from a read error. The sample carries other DNA sequences with the same CDR3. This sequence joins TRBV9 and TRBJ1-1, with TRBD1 identical over 10 bases. In germline, CDR1 is SGDLS, CDR2 YYNGEE. This CDR3 spans 13 amino acids. Here the CDR3 DNA reads TGTGCCAGTAGCGTGGGACAGGGGAGGCGCGCTTTCTTT. It specifies CASSVGQGRRAFF. Filled out from reference TRBV9 and TRBJ1-1, the complete variable domain reads DSGVTQTPKHLITATGQRVTLRCSPRSGDLSVYWYQQSLDQGLQFLIQYYNGEERAKGNILERFSAQQFPDLHSELNLSSLELGDSALYFCASSVGQGRRAFFGQGTRLTVV.

This sequence joins TRBV20-1 and TRBJ2-7, with D uncertain. The CDR3 contains 11 residues. The germline gives CDR1 DFQATT, CDR2 SNEGSKA (reference sequence). Between the trimmed V and J ends, which lost 5 bases and 7 bases, there was a span of 12 bases. The CDR3 bases are TGCAGTGCTCCCCGGCAGGTGGAGCAGTACTTC. The encoded protein is CSAPRQVEQYF.

The V gene is TRBV9, the J gene TRBJ1-1, with D tentatively TRBD1 (6 bases). V lost 2 bases and J lost 1, with 9 bases in between. CDR3 size: 14 residues. CDR1 is SGDLS and CDR2 is YYNGEE in the germline V gene. The CDR3 coding sequence is TGTGCCAGCAGCGTTACAGGGACGAACACTGAAGCTTTCTTT. Translation gives CASSVTGTNTEAFF.

The CDR3: CSVRTGGGQPQHF. The CDR3 DNA reads as TGCAGCGTTAGGACAGGGGGCGGGCAGCCCCAGCATTTT. The chain combines TRBV29-1 with TRBJ1-5, with TRBD1 matching over 11 bases. With 5 bases clipped from V and 7 bases from J, the junction kept 4 bases outside the gene matches. The CDR3 covers 13 residues. The germline CDR1 and CDR2 sequences are SQVTM and ANQGSEA.

The J gene is TRBJ1-1, the V gene TRBV29-1, with D hard to call. This CDR3 region has 11 residues. The V and J ends lost 4 bases and 4 bases respectively, with 7 bases between them. Germline CDR1 reads SQVTM; CDR2 reads ANQGSEA. Written as DNA, the CDR3 is TGCAGCGTTGTAGTAGCCACTGAAGCTTTCTTT. The encoded protein is CSVVVATEAFF.

The chain couples TRBV6-5 to TRBJ1-2, with 9 positions matching TRBD1. Trimming took 2 bases from V and 7 from J; bases not matched to a gene: 8. The CDR3 spans 15 residues. Germline V lookup: CDR1 MNHEY, CDR2 SVGAGI. Here the CDR3 reads CASSYGGTGSAGYTF. In nucleotides, the CDR3 is TGTGCCAGCAGTTACGGCGGGACAGGGTCGGCTGGCTACACCTTC.

The chain has TRBV10-2 and TRBJ2-7; tentatively, D is TRBD1 (6 bases). With 7 bases removed from V and 4 bases from J, the gap between germline ends came to 17 bases. The CDR3 is made up of 14 amino acids. Germline V gene lookup returns CDR1 WSHSY and CDR2 SAAADI. Here the CDR3 DNA reads TGCGCCAGCAATTCACAGGGTGTGGGGTACGAGCAGTACTTC. It specifies CASNSQGVGYEQYF.

V and J are TRBV5-1 and TRBJ1-1; the D is unclear. Germline assignment: CDR1 SGHRS and CDR2 YFSETQ. V gave up 2 bases and J gave up 1 base, with 6 bases separating them. The CDR3 sequence is 13 residues long. CDR3 sequence: CASSFGGNTEAFF. The CDR3 DNA reads as TGCGCCAGCAGCTTTGGAGGGAACACTGAAGCTTTCTTT.

CDR3 nucleotide sequence: TGTGCCAGCAGTCGAACAGGGGCCGGGGAGCTGTTTTTT. This translates into CASSRTGAGELFF. This chain links TRBV7-9 with TRBJ2-2, with TRBD1 matching over 7 bases. The CDR3 sequence is 13 residues long. Trimming took 6 bases from V and 6 from J; bases not matched to a gene: 4. Germline V gives CDR1 SEHNR, CDR2 FQNEAQ (reference sequence).

This clone was observed a few times. The gene calls are TRBV5-1 and TRBJ1-1; unclear D gene. The V end was cut by 7 bases, the J end by 3 bases, with 13 bases between. Per the germline V gene, CDR1 is SGHRS and CDR2 is YFSETQ. CDR3 length equals 13 residues. The CDR3 DNA reads TGCGCCAGCTCCGCCAGACAAGACACTGAAGCTTTCTTT. This codes for CASSARQDTEAFF.

This clone came up a few times. The chain carries TRBV19 and TRBJ1-1, with 8 bases that match TRBD1. The CDR3 length is 14 residues. The junction had 2 bases not matched to a gene; V was cut back by 4 bases and J by 1 base. Germline CDR1 and CDR2: LNHDA and SQIVND (reference sequence). The CDR3 region is CASSKTGANTEAFF. The CDR3 DNA reads as TGTGCCAGTAGTAAGACAGGGGCGAACACTGAAGCTTTCTTT.

The J gene is TRBJ2-1, the V gene TRBV28, with a possible D match to TRBD2 (5 bases). This CDR3 is built from 16 residues. The ends were cut back, 5 bases at V and 6 bases at J, with 20 bases in the middle. The V gene's germline CDR1 is MDHEN and CDR2 SYDVKM. In DNA form, the CDR3 reads TGTGCCAGCAGTCCGGGATCGAGCCCCACGGGCAATGAGCAGTTCTTC. Its protein is CASSPGSSPTGNEQFF.